Listed below are T cell receptor beta chains from one sample, sequenced in a study of blood T cell repertoires in COVID-19. The table came from immunoSEQ multiplex PCR; TCRdb's copy has only in-frame clones and leaves some out. The table shows fewer than 250,000 clones, with about four fifths occurring only once. The source material was peripheral blood. These receptors were obtained from a man over 45 with acute or convalescent COVID-19. Each CDR3 is given without its conserved first and last residue. Fields, in order: CDR3 protein, V gene.

cdr3_aa: ASSFRGARGNQPQH; v_call: TRBV12-1
cdr3_aa: ASKVVGTGDYEQY; v_call: TRBV11-2
cdr3_aa: ASGRGDLQPQH; v_call: TRBV6-5
cdr3_aa: AWRDGQGYGYT; v_call: TRBV30
cdr3_aa: ASRTGAEAF; v_call: TRBV5-4
cdr3_aa: ASSQAGGHYGYT; v_call: TRBV4-1
cdr3_aa: ASSSATGKSSYEQY; v_call: TRBV5-1
cdr3_aa: ASSLVLTDTQY; v_call: TRBV7-9
cdr3_aa: ASSLDLNRSYGYT; v_call: TRBV11-2
cdr3_aa: ASRGRMNTEAF; v_call: TRBV2
cdr3_aa: SARGQSEQF; v_call: TRBV20-1